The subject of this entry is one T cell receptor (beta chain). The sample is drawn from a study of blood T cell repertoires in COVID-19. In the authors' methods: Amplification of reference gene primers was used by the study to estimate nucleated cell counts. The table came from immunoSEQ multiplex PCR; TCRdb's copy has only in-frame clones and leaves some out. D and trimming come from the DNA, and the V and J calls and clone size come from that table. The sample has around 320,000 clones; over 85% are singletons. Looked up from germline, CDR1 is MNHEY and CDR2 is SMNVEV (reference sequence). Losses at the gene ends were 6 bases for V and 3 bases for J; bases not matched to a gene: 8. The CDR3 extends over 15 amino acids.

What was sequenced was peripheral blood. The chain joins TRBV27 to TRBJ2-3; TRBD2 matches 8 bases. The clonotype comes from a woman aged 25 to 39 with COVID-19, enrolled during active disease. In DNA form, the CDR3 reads TGTGCCAGCAGCAGCCGGGGGGGGAGGACAGATACGCAGTATTTT. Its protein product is CASSSRGGRTDTQYF.